This T cell receptor beta chain was sequenced for a study of blood T cell repertoires in COVID-19. CDR3 size: 15 residues. Germline CDR1 and CDR2: SGDLS and YYNGEE. J gave up 4 bases and V 2 bases, and 5 bases lay outside the gene matches. Measured with immunoSEQ multiplex PCR; TCRdb has only the in-frame clones, and not every one. The sample has 90,000 to 150,000 clones, over 60% seen once. Specimen: peripheral blood. The J gene is TRBJ1-3, the V gene TRBV9, with 8 bases aligning to TRBD1. The TCR comes from a woman older than 75 with acute or convalescent COVID-19. CDR3 nucleotide sequence: TGTGCCAGCAGCGTCGACAGGGGCTCGGGAAACACCATATATTTT. This codes for CASSVDRGSGNTIYF.